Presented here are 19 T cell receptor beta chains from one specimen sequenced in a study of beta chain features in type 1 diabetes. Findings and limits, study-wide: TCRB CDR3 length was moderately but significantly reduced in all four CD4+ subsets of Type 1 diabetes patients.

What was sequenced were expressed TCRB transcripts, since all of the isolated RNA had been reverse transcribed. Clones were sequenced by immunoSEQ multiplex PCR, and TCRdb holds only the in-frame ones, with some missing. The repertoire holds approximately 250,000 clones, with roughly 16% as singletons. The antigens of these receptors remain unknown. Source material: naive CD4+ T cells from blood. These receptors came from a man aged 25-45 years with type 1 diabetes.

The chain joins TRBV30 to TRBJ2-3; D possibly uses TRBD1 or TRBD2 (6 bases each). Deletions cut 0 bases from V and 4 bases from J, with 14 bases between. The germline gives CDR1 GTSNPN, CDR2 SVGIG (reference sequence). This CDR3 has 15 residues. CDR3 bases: TGTGCCTGGAGTGTCGGGGGCGCGGTCCCAGATACGCAGTATTTT. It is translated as CAWSVGGAVPDTQYF.

The CDR3 DNA follows: TGCAGTGTGGCGGGAGGAGATACGCAGTATTTT. Its protein product is CSVAGGDTQYF. The chain carries TRBV20-1 and TRBJ2-3; 8 bases fit TRBD2. The J segment lost 5 bases and the V segment lost 7 bases, leaving 2 bases of the junction unmatched. Germline assignment: CDR1 DFQATT and CDR2 SNEGSKA (reference sequence). CDR3 length: 11 amino acids.

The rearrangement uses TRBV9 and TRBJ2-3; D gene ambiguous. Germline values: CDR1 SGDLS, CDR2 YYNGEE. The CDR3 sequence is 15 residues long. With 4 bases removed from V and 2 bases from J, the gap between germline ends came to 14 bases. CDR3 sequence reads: CASSWRSRPTDTQYF. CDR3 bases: TGTGCCAGCAGCTGGCGGAGCCGCCCCACAGATACGCAGTATTTT.

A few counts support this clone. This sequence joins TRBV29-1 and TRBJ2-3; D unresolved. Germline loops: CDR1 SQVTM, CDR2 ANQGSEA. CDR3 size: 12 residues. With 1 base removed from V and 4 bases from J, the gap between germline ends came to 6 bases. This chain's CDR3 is CSVEVGADTQYF. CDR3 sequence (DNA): TGCAGCGTTGAAGTTGGGGCAGATACGCAGTATTTT.

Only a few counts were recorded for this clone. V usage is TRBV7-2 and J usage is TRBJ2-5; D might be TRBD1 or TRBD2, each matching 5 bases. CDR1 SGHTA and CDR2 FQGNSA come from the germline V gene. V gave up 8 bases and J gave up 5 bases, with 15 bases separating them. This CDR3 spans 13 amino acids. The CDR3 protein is CASARGKGETQYF. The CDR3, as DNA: TGTGCCAGCGCCCGGGGCAAGGGGGAGACCCAGTACTTC.

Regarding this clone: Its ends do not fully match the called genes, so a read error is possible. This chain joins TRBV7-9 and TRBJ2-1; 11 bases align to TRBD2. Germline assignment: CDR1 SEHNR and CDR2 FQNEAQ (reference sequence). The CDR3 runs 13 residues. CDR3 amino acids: CASSLAGGDEQFF. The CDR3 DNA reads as TGTGCCAGCAGCCTAGCGGGAGGCGATGAGCAGTTCTTC.

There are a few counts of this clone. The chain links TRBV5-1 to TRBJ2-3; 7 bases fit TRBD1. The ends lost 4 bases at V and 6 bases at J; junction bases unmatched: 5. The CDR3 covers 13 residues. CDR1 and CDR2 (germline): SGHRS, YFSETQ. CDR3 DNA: TGCGCCAGCAGCCCGGGACAGATCGATACGCAGTATTTT. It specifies CASSPGQIDTQYF.

The CDR3 DNA is TGCAGCGGGGGGGATACGCAGTATTTT. It encodes CSGGDTQYF. V is TRBV29-1 and J is TRBJ2-3; D is perhaps TRBD1 or TRBD2 (5 bases each). V gave up 7 bases and J gave up 6 bases, with 5 bases separating them. CDR1 is SQVTM, CDR2 ANQGSEA, per germline. This CDR3 is 9 amino acids long.

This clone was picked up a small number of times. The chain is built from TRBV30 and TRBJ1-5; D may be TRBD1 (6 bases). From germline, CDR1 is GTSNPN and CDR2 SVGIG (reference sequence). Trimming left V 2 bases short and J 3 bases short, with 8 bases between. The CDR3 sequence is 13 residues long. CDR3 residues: CAWSHRDNQPQHF. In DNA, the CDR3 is TGTGCCTGGAGTCACAGGGACAATCAGCCCCAGCATTTT.

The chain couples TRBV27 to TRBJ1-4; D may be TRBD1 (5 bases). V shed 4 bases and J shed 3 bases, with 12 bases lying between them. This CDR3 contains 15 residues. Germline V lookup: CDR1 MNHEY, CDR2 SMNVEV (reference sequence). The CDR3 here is CASSSTRGANEKLFF. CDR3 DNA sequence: TGTGCCAGCAGTTCGACCCGGGGGGCTAATGAAAAACTGTTTTTT.

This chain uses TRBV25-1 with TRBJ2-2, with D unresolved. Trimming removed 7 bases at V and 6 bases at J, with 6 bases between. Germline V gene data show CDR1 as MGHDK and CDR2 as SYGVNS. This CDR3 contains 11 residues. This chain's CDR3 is CASTISGELFF. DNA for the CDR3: TGTGCCAGCACAATATCCGGGGAGCTGTTTTTT.

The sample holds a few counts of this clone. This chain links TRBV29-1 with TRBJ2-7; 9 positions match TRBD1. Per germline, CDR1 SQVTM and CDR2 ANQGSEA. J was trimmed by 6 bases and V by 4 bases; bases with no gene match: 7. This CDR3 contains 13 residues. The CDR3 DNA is TGCAGCGTTGTGGGACAGGGTTCCCTCGAGCAGTACTTC. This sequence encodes CSVVGQGSLEQYF.

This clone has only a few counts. Here the CDR3 DNA reads TGTGCCAGCAGCTTGGTGCACACCAACACAGATACGCAGTATTTT. Translating gives CASSLVHTNTDTQYF. The rearrangement links TRBV5-4 to TRBJ2-3; D unclear. This CDR3 comprises 15 residues. Trimming left V 0 bases short and J 2 bases short, with 10 bases between. CDR1 and CDR2 from the germline V gene are SGHNT and YYREEE (reference sequence).

This CDR3 reads CAYKTISPTDTQYF. The CDR3 DNA follows: TGTGCCTACAAGACTATTTCCCCCACAGATACGCAGTATTTT. The chain joins TRBV30 to TRBJ2-3; possibly TRBD2 for D (5 bases). Germline CDR1 GTSNPN, CDR2 SVGIG (reference sequence). With 7 bases removed from V and 2 bases from J, the gap between germline ends came to 16 bases. The CDR3 sequence is 14 residues long.

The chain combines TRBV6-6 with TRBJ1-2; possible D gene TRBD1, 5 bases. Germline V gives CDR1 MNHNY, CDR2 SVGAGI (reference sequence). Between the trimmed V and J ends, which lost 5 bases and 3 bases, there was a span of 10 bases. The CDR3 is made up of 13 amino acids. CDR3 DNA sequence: TGTGCCAGCAGTGTCGGGACTTACTATGGCTACACCTTC. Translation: CASSVGTYYGYTF.

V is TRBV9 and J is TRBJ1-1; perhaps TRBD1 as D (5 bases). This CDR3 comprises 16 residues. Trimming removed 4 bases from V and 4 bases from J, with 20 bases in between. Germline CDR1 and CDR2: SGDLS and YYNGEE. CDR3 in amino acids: CASSTGRRGIGTEAFF. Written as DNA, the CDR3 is TGTGCCAGCAGCACCGGACGGAGGGGAATTGGCACTGAAGCTTTCTTT. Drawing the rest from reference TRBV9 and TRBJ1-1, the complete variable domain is DSGVTQTPKHLITATGQRVTLRCSPRSGDLSVYWYQQSLDQGLQFLIQYYNGEERAKGNILERFSAQQFPDLHSELNLSSLELGDSALYFCASSTGRRGIGTEAFFGQGTRLTVV.

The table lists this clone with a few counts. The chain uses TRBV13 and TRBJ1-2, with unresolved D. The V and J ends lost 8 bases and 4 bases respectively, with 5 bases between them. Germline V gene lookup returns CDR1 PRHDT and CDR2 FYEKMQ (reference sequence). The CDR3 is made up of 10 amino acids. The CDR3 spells CASGIYGYTF. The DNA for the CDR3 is TGTGCCAGCGGCATCTATGGCTACACCTTC.

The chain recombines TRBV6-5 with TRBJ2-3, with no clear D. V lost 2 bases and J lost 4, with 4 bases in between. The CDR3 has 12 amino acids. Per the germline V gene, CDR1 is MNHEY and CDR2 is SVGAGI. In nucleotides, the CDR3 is TGTGCCAGCAGTTACACCGCAGATACGCAGTATTTT. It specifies CASSYTADTQYF.

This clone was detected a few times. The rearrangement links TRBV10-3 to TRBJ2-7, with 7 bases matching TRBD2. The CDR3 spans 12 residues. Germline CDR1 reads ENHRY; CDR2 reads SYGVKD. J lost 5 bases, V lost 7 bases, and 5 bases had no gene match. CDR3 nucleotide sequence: TGTGCCATCATGAGCGGGACCGACGAGCAGTACTTC. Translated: CAIMSGTDEQYF.